Each of the 25 T cell receptor beta chains below was sequenced from the same sample in a study of T-cell reconstitution after alpha-beta-depleted transplantation in children listed by TCRdb under 2016. The library was prepared using PCR. Sequencing instrument: Illumina HiSeq 2500. Molecular barcoding was employed in the preparation of TCR libraries, with unique molecular identifiers being used to normalize TCRbeta repertoire quantification. TCRdb reworked the public reads: Q25 trimming with fastp, MiXCR clone assembly, productive beta chains retained. Each entry is one CDR3 protein sequence, shown with its most common DNA and genes. The sample data list some 490,000 distinct CDR3 sequences, and 9.5% to 15% of these were observed just once. The ten largest clones represent more than 5.5% of the sample. The material was PBMCs from the stem cell graft donor, obtained from the stem cell graft. Receptors were obtained from a human donor who donated a stem cell graft to a child with combined immunodeficiency.

Comments on this clonotype: One base away lies a much larger clone, so this may be a sequencing read error. The J gene is TRBJ2-7, the V gene TRBV10-3; 12 nucleotides agree with TRBD1. The CDR3 is 14 residues long. Germline loops: CDR1 ENHRY, CDR2 SYGVKD. CDR3 sequence: CAIMGDRGLYERYF. The CDR3 DNA reads as TGTGCCATCATGGGGGACAGGGGGCTCTACGAGCGGTACTTC.

V gene TRBV11-1 combines with J gene TRBJ1-3; D gene unclear. Germline CDR1 reads SGHAT; CDR2 reads FQDESV (reference sequence). The CDR3 consists of 19 residues. V was trimmed by 5 bases and J by 3 bases, leaving 26 bases between them. The CDR3 DNA follows: TGTGCCAGCAGCCCCAGTAAATCCGGGGAAAAAAGATATGGAAACACCATATATTTT. Translating gives CASSPSKSGEKRYGNTIYF.

The CDR3 DNA is TGCAGTGCTAGAGATGGGGACAGGACCTGGGAGACCCAGTACTTC. As protein: CSARDGDRTWETQYF. This sequence joins TRBV20-1 and TRBJ2-5; 8 positions agree with TRBD1. CDR1 and CDR2 (germline): DFQATT, SNEGSKA (reference sequence). The CDR3 is made up of 15 amino acids. The J segment lost 5 bases and the V segment lost 0 bases, leaving 8 bases of the junction unmatched.

This clonotype occurred many times. This chain joins TRBV12-3 or TRBV12-4 and TRBJ2-3, with a weak D call TRBD1 (6 bases). With 6 bases removed from V and 3 bases from J, the gap between germline ends came to 16 bases. This CDR3 spans 15 amino acids. The CDR3 spells CASSQIGRGTDTQYF. The CDR3 bases are TGTGCCAGCAGCCAAATCGGCAGGGGTACAGATACGCAGTATTTT.

This clonotype was observed at least ten times. The chain carries TRBV20-1 and TRBJ2-1; D might be TRBD2 (6 bases). V lost 0 bases to trimming and J lost 5 bases, with 14 bases between them. The germline V gene encodes CDR1 DFQATT and CDR2 SNEGSKA (reference sequence). The CDR3 is made up of 15 amino acids. This CDR3 is CSAREEGRWDNEQFF. The CDR3 DNA is TGCAGTGCTAGAGAGGAGGGACGGTGGGACAATGAGCAGTTCTTC.

This clonotype was observed many times. The gene calls are TRBV29-1 and TRBJ2-4, with TRBD1 matching 7 bases. J lost 3 bases, V lost 5 bases, and 10 bases had no gene match. The CDR3 sequence is 15 residues long. From germline, CDR1 is SQVTM and CDR2 ANQGSEA. The CDR3 loop reads CSVYGQAGGKNIQYF. The CDR3 nucleotides read TGCAGCGTTTATGGACAGGCAGGGGGCAAAAACATTCAGTACTTC.

In this sample, this clonotype turned up many times. The chain carries TRBV12-3 or TRBV12-4 and TRBJ1-1, with TRBD1 as a possible D gene (5 bases). V lost 5 bases, J lost 7 bases, and 14 bases lay in between. The CDR3 length is 13 residues. The CDR3 DNA reads TGTGCCAGCAGTGGTGAGGGAGGGGATGAAGCTTTCTTT. Its protein is CASSGEGGDEAFF.

The CDR3 DNA follows: TGTGCCAGCAGCGACTTCACCGGGGAGCTGTTTTTT. This sequence encodes CASSDFTGELFF. The chain links TRBV11-2 to TRBJ2-2; D not certain. Trimming shortened V by 5 bases and J by 4 bases, and 5 bases separated the two germline ends. The V gene's germline CDR1 is SGHAT and CDR2 FQNNGV. The CDR3 runs to 12 residues.

This clonotype has just a few counts. It may be a read error: a sequence one base away is much more abundant. The rearrangement uses TRBV29-1 and TRBJ2-7; D unresolved. The V gene lost 4 bases and the J gene lost 5 bases, with 6 bases spanning the gap. CDR3 length: 10 residues. Germline CDR1 and CDR2: SQVTM and ANQGSEA. The CDR3 coding sequence is TGCAGCGTTGGGGTCCACGAGCAGTACTTC. Residues: CSVGVHEQYF.

The genes are TRBV5-1 and TRBJ2-1; D uncertain. The ends were cut back, 0 bases at V and 8 bases at J, with 15 bases in the middle. Germline V lookup: CDR1 SGHRS, CDR2 YFSETQ. The CDR3 extends over 15 amino acids. CDR3 in amino acids: CASSLGLGVRDEQFF. Here the CDR3 DNA reads TGCGCCAGCAGCTTGGGCCTTGGAGTTCGTGATGAGCAGTTCTTC.

The table lists this clonotype with a few counts. The chain is built from TRBV7-2 and TRBJ2-3; TRBD1 matches at 8 bases. Germline V gene sequence: CDR1 SGHTA, CDR2 FQGNSA. The CDR3 covers 15 residues. V shed 1 base, J shed 5 bases, and the junction held 5 bases outside the gene matches. CDR3 sequence: CASSLGGTGRDTQYF. DNA for the CDR3: TGTGCCAGCAGCTTAGGAGGGACAGGAAGAGATACGCAGTATTTT. Based on the CDR3 plus reference TRBV7-2 and TRBJ2-3, the full variable domain is GAGVSQSPSNKVTEKGKDVELRCDPISGHTALYWYRQSLGQGLEFLIYFQGNSAPDKSGLPSDRFSAERTGGSVSTLTIQRTQQEDSAVYLCASSLGGTGRDTQYFGPGTRLTVL.

This clonotype was counted between two and nine times. This chain uses TRBV6-1 with TRBJ2-3; the match to TRBD2 covers 12 bases. Germline V gives CDR1 MNHNS, CDR2 SASEGT. The CDR3 spans 16 residues. Germline trimming cut 10 bases from V and 5 bases from J; bases unmatched to any gene: 13. CDR3 amino acids: CATVKASGRAVDTQYF. DNA of the CDR3: TGTGCCACCGTAAAAGCTAGCGGGAGGGCCGTAGATACGCAGTATTTT.

Of note for this clonotype: At one end, the junction sequence differs from germline, possibly due to a read error. The chain carries TRBV2 and TRBJ2-1, with a possible D match to TRBD2 (5 bases). The CDR3 is made up of 14 amino acids. Germline assignment: CDR1 SNHLY and CDR2 FYNNEI. The CDR3 DNA follows: TGTGCCAGCAGTGAAGGGACTGCCTACAATGAGCAGCTCTTC. It is translated as CASSEGTAYNEQLF.

The chain couples TRBV28 to TRBJ2-2; no clear D. The germline CDR1 and CDR2 sequences are MDHEN and SYDVKM. The CDR3 totals 20 residues. The ends were cut back, 4 bases at V and 0 bases at J, with 24 bases in the middle. CDR3 loop: CASSSYGWVSELTNTGELFF. CDR3 nucleotides: TGTGCCAGCAGTTCTTATGGATGGGTGTCTGAGCTCACGAACACCGGGGAGCTGTTTTTT.

The rearrangement links TRBV7-2 to TRBJ2-3, with D tentatively TRBD1 or TRBD2 (5 bases each). The germline V and J ends were trimmed by 0 bases and 6 bases, with 13 bases remaining between them. In germline, CDR1 is SGHTA, CDR2 FQGNSA. The CDR3 covers 15 residues. The CDR3 spells CASSLARAWGDTQYF. CDR3 nucleotide sequence: TGTGCCAGCAGCTTAGCAAGGGCGTGGGGGGATACGCAGTATTTT.

The CDR3 region has the DNA TGTGCCAGCAGCTTAAGAGAACTAGCGGGAGTGAGTGACAATGAGCAGTTCTTC. As protein: CASSLRELAGVSDNEQFF. The V and J genes are TRBV5-5 and TRBJ2-1; 11 positions match TRBD2. Germline values: CDR1 SGHKS, CDR2 YYEKEE (reference sequence). Trimming at V came to 2 bases and at J to 5 bases, leaving 12 bases not matched to a gene. This CDR3 has 18 amino acids.

This clonotype was recorded only once. The junction shows a germline mismatch at one end, possibly a read error. The gene calls are TRBV7-3 and TRBJ2-2, with TRBD2 matching 10 bases. Germline loops: CDR1 SGHTA, CDR2 FQGTGA. The length of the CDR3 is 15 residues. The CDR3 DNA reads as TGTGCCAGCAGCCTAGCGGGAGTAGGCACCAGGGAGCTGTTTTTT. Protein product: CASSLAGVGTRELFF.

This clonotype appeared many times. The chain recombines TRBV15 with TRBJ2-7; a possible D gene is TRBD2 (5 bases). The CDR3 spans 15 residues. The germline V gene encodes CDR1 LNHNV and CDR2 YYDKDF (reference sequence). The V end was cut by 1 base, the J end by 0 bases, with 10 bases between. The CDR3 sequence is CATSRGVGDSYEQYF. The CDR3, as DNA: TGTGCCACCAGCAGAGGGGTCGGGGACTCCTACGAGCAGTACTTC.

This clonotype was recorded at least ten times. The CDR3 spells CASRPAGLNEQFF. In nucleotides, the CDR3 is TGTGCCAGCAGGCCCGCGGGGCTCAATGAGCAGTTCTTC. The chain is built from TRBV6-1 and TRBJ2-1; D is perhaps TRBD2 (6 bases). There are 13 residues in the CDR3. The ends were cut back, 6 bases at V and 6 bases at J, with 12 bases in the middle. Germline lookup yields CDR1 MNHNS and CDR2 SASEGT.

This chain links TRBV12-3 or TRBV12-4 with TRBJ1-2, with TRBD1 matching over 12 bases. Unmatched junction bases numbered 7, after V lost 5 bases and J lost 6 bases. The CDR3 covers 15 residues. The CDR3 bases are TGTGCCAGCAGTCCTTCCGGGACAGGGGGCCATGGCTACACCTTC. As protein: CASSPSGTGGHGYTF.

This clonotype was seen a few times. Here the CDR3 reads CASSQWRARDGYGYTF. In DNA, the CDR3 is TGTGCCAGCAGCCAGTGGCGAGCCAGAGATGGCTATGGCTACACCTTC. The rearrangement uses TRBV16 and TRBJ1-2; no reliable D call. Trimming stripped 3 bases from V and 4 bases from J, with 18 bases between. Germline-derived CDR1 and CDR2 are KGHSY and FQNENV. The CDR3 sequence is 16 residues long.

This clonotype showed up many times. The chain joins TRBV9 to TRBJ2-1, with D perhaps matching TRBD1 (6 bases). This CDR3 contains 13 residues. From germline, CDR1 is SGDLS and CDR2 YYNGEE. Trimming pared 3 bases from V and 9 bases from J, leaving 13 bases between. CDR3 sequence reads: CASSATGYSEQFF. The CDR3 bases are TGTGCCAGCAGCGCTACAGGGTATTCTGAGCAGTTCTTC.

This clonotype was seen many times. This rearrangement joins TRBV6-5 to TRBJ2-5, with D unclear. CDR1 and CDR2 (germline): MNHEY, SVGAGI. V dropped 1 base and J dropped 7 bases, with 4 bases sitting between them. CDR3 size: 11 residues. CDR3 sequence (DNA): TGTGCCAGCAGTTACTTAGGGACCCAGTACTTC. Translating gives CASSYLGTQYF.

Many counts were recorded for this clonotype. The CDR3 DNA reads as TGTGCCAGCAGTTACCCCTCCGGGGGCTCCTACGAGCAGTACTTC. Translation: CASSYPSGGSYEQYF. The rearrangement joins TRBV6-5 to TRBJ2-7, with D perhaps matching TRBD2 (6 bases). Trimming removed 2 bases from V and 0 bases from J, with 11 bases in between. The germline CDR1 and CDR2 sequences are MNHEY and SVGAGI. This CDR3 has 15 amino acids.

This clonotype was recorded many times. The chain uses TRBV24-1 and TRBJ2-1; 14 bases line up with TRBD2. The CDR3 is made up of 17 amino acids. Looked up from germline, CDR1 is KGHDR and CDR2 is SFDVKD. V shed 4 bases, J shed 4 bases, and the junction held 5 bases outside the gene matches. The CDR3 loop is CATSDRLAGGAYNEQFF. CDR3 bases: TGTGCCACCAGTGACCGACTAGCGGGAGGGGCTTACAATGAGCAGTTCTTC.